This TCR beta chain was recorded in a study of T cells in Graves' hyperthyroidism and ophthalmopathy. The table lists this clonotype with a few counts. RNA transcripts gave rise to amplified TCR beta CDR3 regions. When the TCR CDR3 underwent first-round RT-PCR, the HTBI primer set was used. TCRdb processed the multiplex PCR reads anew with MiXCR; each CDR3 protein has one entry. The sample comprises about 560,000 distinct CDR3 sequences, around a sixth of which are singletons, and under 8% rests with the top ten. J gave up 6 bases and V 5 bases, and 9 bases lay outside the gene matches. Germline V gene lookup returns CDR1 MNHNS and CDR2 SASEGT. The CDR3 is 14 amino acids.

The specimen was blood. This TCR derives from a woman in her thirties with Graves' hyperthyroidism. This rearrangement joins TRBV6-1 to TRBJ2-7, with 8 bases matching TRBD2. The CDR3 region is CASSSGTRGREQYF. The CDR3 nucleotides read TGTGCCAGCAGTTCCGGGACTAGAGGGCGCGAGCAGTACTTC.